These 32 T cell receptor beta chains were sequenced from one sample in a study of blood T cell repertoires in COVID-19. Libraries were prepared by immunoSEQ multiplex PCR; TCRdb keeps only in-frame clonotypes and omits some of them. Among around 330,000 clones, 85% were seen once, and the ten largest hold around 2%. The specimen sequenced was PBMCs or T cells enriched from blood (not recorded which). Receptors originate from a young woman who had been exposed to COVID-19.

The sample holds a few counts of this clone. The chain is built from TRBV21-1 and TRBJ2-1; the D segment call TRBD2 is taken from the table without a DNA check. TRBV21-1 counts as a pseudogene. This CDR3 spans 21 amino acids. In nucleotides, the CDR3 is TGTGCCAGCAGCAAAGGGGGCAGAGATACGATACACAGCGGGTTGTACAATGAGCAGTTCTTC. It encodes CASSKGGRDTIHSGLYNEQFF.

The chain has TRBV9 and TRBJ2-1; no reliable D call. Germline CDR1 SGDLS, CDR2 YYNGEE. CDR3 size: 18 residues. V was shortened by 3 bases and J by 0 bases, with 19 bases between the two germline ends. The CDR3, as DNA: TGTGCCAGCAGCGCGACTCAAACCCTTAGCCGCTCCTACAATGAGCAGTTCTTC. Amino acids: CASSATQTLSRSYNEQFF.

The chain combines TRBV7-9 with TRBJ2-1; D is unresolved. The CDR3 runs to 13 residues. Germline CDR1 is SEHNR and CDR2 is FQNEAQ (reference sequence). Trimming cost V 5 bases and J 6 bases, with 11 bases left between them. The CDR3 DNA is TGTGCCAGCAGCCCGGCAGGTTCCAATGAGCAGTTCTTC. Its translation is CASSPAGSNEQFF.

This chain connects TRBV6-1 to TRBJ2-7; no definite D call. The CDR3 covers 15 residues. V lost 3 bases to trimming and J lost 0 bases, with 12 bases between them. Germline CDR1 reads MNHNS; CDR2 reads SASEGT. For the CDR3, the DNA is TGTGCCAGCAGTGAGACACCAAGAAGCTCCTACGAGCAGTACTTC. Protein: CASSETPRSSYEQYF.

The CDR3 sequence: CASSQDREGQYF. CDR3 bases: TGTGCCAGCAGCCAAGATAGGGAGGGCCAGTACTTC. The chain is built from TRBV3-1 (or the pseudogene TRBV3-2) and TRBJ2-7; 7 bases align to TRBD2. This CDR3 spans 12 amino acids. CDR1 and CDR2 from the germline V gene are LGHDT and YNNKEL (reference sequence). J gave up 10 bases and V 0 bases, and 3 bases lay outside the gene matches.

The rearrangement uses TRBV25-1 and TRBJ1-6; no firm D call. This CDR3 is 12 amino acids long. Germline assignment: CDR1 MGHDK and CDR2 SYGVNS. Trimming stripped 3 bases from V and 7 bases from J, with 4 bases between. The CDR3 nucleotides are TGTGCCAGCAGTGACCGGAATTCACCCCTCCACTTT. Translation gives CASSDRNSPLHF.

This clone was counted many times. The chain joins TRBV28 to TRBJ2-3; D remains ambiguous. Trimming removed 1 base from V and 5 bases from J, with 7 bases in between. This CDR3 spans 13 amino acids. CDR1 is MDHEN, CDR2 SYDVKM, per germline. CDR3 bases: TGTGCCAGCAGTTTATATGACAAAGATACGCAGTATTTT. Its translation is CASSLYDKDTQYF.

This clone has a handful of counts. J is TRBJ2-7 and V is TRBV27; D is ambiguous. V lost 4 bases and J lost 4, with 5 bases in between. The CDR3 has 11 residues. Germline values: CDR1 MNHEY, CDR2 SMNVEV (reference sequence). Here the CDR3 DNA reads TGTGCCAGCAGTTCTCAGTACGAGCAGTACTTC. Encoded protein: CASSSQYEQYF.

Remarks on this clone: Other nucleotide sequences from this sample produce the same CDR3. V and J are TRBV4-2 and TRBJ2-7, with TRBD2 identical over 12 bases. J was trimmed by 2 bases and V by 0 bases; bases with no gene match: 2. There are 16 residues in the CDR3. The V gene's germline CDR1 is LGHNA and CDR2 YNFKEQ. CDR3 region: CASSQEGLAGAYEQYF. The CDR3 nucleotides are TGTGCCAGCAGCCAAGAGGGACTAGCGGGTGCCTACGAGCAGTACTTC.

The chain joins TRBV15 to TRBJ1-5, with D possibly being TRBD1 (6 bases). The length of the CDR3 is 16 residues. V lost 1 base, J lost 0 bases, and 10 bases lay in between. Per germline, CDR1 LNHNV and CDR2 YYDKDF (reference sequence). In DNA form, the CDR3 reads TGTGCCACCAGCAGAGCAAAGGGGGATAGCAATCAGCCCCAGCATTTT. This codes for CATSRAKGDSNQPQHF.

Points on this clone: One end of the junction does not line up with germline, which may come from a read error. The chain's CDR3 is CSWTVQETQYF. In nucleotides, the CDR3 is TGCTCTTGGACAGTTCAAGAGACCCAGTACTTC. The V gene is TRBV30, the J gene TRBJ2-5; D may be TRBD1 (6 bases). Germline V lookup: CDR1 GTSNPN, CDR2 SVGIG (reference sequence). CDR3 length: 11 amino acids.

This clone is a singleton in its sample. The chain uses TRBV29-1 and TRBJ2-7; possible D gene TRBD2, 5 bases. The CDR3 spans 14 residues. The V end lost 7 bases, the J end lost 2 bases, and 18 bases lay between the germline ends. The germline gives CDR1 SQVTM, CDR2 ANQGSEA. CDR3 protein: CSARLTTDPYEQYF. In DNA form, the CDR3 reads TGCAGCGCTAGGCTGACTACGGACCCCTACGAGCAGTACTTC.

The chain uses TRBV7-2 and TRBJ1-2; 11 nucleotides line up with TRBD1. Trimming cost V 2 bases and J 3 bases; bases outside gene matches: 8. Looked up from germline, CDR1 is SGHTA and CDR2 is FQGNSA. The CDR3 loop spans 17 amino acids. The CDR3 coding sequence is TGTGCCAGCAGCTTATCTTTCCCGGGACAGGGGGACTATGGCTACACCTTC. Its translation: CASSLSFPGQGDYGYTF.

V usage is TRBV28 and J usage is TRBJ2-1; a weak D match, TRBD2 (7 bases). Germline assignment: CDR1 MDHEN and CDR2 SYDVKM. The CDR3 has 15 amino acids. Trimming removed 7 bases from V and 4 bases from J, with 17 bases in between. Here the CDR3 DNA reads TGTGCCAGCACCCTGGGAGGGGGGGCGTACAATGAGCAGTTCTTC. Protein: CASTLGGGAYNEQFF.

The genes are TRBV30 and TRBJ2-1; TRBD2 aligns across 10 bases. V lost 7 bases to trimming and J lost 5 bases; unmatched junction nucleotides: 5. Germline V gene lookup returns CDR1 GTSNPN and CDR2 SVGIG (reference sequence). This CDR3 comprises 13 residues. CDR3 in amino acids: CAYSGGLDNEQFF. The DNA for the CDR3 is TGTGCCTATAGCGGGGGGTTAGACAATGAGCAGTTCTTC.

CDR3 in DNA: TGTGCCAGTAGTATAGTCGGAACAGGCGATCAGCCCCAGCATTTT. The encoded protein is CASSIVGTGDQPQHF. The genes are TRBV19 and TRBJ1-5; the D gene is possibly TRBD1 (5 bases). This CDR3 is 15 amino acids long. The germline V gene has CDR1 LNHDA and CDR2 SQIVND (reference sequence). V shed 1 base and J shed 5 bases, with 12 bases lying between them.

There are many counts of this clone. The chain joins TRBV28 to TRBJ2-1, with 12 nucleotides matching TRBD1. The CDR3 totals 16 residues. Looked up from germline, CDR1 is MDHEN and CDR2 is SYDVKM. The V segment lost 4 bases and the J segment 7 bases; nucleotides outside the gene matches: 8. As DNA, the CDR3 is TGTGCCAGCAGTTCGACTGGGACAGGGGGCATAAATGAGCAGTTCTTC. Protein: CASSSTGTGGINEQFF.

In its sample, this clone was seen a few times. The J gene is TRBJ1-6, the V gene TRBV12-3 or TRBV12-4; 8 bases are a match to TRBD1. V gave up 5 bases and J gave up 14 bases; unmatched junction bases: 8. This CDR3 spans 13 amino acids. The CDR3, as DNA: TGTGCCAGCAGTGACAGGGGAGGATTCACCCTCCACTTT. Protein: CASSDRGGFTLHF.

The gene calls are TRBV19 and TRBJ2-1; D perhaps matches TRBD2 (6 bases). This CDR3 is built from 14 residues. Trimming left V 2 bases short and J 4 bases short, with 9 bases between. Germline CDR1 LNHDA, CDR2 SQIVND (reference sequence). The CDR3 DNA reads TGTGCCAGTAGTATATGGGGACTTTACAATGAGCAGTTCTTC. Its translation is CASSIWGLYNEQFF. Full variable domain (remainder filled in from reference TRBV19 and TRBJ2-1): DGGITQSPKYLFRKEGQNVTLSCEQNLNHDAMYWYRQDPGQGLRLIYYSQIVNDFQKGDIAEGYSVSREKKESFPLTVTSAQKNPTAFYLCASSIWGLYNEQFFGPGTRLTVL.

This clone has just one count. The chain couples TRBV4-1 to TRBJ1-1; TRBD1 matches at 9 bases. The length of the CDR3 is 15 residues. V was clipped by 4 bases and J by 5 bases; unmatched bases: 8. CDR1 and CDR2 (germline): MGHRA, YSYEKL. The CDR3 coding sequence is TGCGCCAGCAGCCGACCGGGACAGGGATCGACTGAAGCTTTCTTT. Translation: CASSRPGQGSTEAFF.

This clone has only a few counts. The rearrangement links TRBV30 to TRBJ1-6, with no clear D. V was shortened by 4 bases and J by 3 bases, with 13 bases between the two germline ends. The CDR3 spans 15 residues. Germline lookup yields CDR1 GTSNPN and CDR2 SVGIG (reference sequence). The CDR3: CAWKAATIYNSPLHF. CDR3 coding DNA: TGTGCCTGGAAGGCAGCTACTATCTATAATTCACCCCTCCACTTT.

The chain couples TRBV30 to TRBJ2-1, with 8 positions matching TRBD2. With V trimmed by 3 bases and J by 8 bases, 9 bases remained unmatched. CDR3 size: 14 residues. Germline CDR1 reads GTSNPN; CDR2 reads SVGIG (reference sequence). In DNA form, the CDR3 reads TGTGCCTGGAGAGGGCGGGGGGCAGTCGATGAGCAGTTCTTC. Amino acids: CAWRGRGAVDEQFF.

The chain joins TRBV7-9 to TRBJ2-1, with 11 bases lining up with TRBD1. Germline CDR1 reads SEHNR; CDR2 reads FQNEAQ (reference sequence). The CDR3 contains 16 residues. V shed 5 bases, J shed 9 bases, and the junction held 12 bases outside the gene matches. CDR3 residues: CASSTHDGTGGGEQFF. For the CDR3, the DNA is TGTGCCAGCAGCACACATGACGGGACAGGGGGTGGTGAGCAGTTCTTC.

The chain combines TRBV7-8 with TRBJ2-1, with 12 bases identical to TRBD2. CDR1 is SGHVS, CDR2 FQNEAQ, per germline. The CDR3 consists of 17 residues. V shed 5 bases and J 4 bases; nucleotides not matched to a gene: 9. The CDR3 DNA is TGTGCCAGCAGCCGAAGACTAGCGGGAGAGCTATACAATGAGCAGTTCTTC. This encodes CASSRRLAGELYNEQFF.

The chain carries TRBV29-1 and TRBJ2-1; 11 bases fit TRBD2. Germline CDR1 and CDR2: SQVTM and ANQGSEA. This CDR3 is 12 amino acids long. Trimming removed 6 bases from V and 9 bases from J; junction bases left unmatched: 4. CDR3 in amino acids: CSVRGLAGEQFF. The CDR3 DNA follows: TGCAGCGTCCGAGGACTAGCGGGTGAGCAGTTCTTC.

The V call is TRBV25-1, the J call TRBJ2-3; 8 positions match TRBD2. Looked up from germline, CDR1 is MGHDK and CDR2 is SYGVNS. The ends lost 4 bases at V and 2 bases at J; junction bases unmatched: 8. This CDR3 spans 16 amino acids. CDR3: CASSAEAGASTDTQYF. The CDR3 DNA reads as TGTGCCAGCAGTGCTGAAGCGGGGGCGTCCACAGATACGCAGTATTTT.

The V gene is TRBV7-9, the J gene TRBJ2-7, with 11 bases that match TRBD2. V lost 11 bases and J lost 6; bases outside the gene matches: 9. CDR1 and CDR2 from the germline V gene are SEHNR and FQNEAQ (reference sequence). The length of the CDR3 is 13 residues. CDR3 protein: CALGRLAGSEQYF. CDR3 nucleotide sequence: TGTGCCCTCGGACGACTAGCGGGATCCGAGCAGTACTTC.

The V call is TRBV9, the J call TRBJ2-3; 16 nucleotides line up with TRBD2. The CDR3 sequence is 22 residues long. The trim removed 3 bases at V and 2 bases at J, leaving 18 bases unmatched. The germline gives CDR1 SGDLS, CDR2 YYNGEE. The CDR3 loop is CASSALRPPGLAGGRATDTQYF. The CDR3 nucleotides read TGTGCCAGCAGCGCCCTGCGCCCCCCGGGACTAGCGGGAGGGCGGGCCACAGATACGCAGTATTTT.

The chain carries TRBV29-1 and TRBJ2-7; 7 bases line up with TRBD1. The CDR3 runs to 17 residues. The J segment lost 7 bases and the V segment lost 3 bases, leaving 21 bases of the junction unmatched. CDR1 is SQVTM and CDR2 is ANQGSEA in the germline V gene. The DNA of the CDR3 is TGCAGCGTTGATGGTGTGCCGTTGGGACAGAAAGGTGTGGAGCAGTACTTC. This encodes CSVDGVPLGQKGVEQYF.

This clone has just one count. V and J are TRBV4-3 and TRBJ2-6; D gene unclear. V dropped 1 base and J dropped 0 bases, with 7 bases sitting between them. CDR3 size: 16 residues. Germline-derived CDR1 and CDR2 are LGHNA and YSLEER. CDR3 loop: CASSQVQASGANVLTF. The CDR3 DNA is TGCGCCAGCAGCCAAGTTCAGGCCTCTGGGGCCAACGTCCTGACTTTC.

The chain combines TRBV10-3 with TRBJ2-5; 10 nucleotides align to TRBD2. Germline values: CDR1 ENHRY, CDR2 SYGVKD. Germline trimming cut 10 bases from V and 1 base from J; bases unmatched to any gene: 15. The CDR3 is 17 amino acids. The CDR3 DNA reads TGTGCCACTAGGGGCCGATTAGCGGGAGGTATCCAAGAGACCCAGTACTTC. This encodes CATRGRLAGGIQETQYF.

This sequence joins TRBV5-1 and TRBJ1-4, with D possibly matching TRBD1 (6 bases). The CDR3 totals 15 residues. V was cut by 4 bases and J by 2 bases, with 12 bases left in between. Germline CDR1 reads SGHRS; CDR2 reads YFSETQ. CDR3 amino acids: CASSPLTGTNEKLFF. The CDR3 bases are TGCGCCAGCAGCCCCCTCACAGGGACTAATGAAAAACTGTTTTTT.